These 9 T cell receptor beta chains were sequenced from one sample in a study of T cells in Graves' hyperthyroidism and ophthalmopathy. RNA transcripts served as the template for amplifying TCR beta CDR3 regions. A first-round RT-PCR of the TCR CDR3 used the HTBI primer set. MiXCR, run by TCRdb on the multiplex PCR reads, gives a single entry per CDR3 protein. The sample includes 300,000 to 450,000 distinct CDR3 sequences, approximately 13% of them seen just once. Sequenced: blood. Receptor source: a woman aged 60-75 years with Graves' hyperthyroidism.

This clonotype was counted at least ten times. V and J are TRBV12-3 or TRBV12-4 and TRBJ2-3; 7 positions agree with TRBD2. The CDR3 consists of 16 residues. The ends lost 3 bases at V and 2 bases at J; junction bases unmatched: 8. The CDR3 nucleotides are TGTGCCAGCAGTTTTTTCGCGGGAGTTAACACAGATACGCAGTATTTT. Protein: CASSFFAGVNTDTQYF.

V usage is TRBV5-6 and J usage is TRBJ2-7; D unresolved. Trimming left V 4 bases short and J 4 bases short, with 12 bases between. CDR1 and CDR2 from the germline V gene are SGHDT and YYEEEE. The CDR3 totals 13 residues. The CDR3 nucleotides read TGTGCCAGCAGCCTGGCCGCAGCTTACGAGCAGTACTTC. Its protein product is CASSLAAAYEQYF.

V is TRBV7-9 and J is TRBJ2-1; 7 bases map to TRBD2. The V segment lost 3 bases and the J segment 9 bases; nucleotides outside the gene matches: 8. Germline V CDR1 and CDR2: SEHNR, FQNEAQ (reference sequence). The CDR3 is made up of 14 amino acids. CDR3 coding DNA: TGTGCCAGCAGCTTGGGCGGGGGAGGGACTGAGCAGTTCTTC. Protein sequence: CASSLGGGGTEQFF.

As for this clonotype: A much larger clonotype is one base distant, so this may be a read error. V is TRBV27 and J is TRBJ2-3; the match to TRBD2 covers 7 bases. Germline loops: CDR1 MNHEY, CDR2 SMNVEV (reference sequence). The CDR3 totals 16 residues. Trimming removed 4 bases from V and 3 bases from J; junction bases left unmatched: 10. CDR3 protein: CASSSPAGPGTDTQYF. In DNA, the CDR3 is TGTGCCAGCAGTTCACCAGCGGGACCCGGGACAGATACGCAGTATTTT.

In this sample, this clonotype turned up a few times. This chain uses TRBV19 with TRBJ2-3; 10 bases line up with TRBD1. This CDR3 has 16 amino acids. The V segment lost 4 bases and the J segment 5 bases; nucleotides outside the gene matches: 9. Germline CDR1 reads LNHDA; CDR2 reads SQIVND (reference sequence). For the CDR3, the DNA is TGTGCCAGTAGTACCCGGACAGGGGGTCCGATAGATACGCAGTATTTT. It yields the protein CASSTRTGGPIDTQYF.

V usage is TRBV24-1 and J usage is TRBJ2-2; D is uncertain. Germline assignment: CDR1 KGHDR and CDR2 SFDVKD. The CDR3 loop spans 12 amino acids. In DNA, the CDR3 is TGTACAGCCCTACGGAACACCGGGGAGCTGTTTTTT. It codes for CTALRNTGELFF.

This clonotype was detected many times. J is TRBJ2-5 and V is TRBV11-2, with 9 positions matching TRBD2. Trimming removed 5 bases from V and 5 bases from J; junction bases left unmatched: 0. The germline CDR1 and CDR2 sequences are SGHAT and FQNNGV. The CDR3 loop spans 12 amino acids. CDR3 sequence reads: CASSTSGETQYF. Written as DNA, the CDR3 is TGTGCCAGCAGCACTAGCGGGGAGACCCAGTACTTC.

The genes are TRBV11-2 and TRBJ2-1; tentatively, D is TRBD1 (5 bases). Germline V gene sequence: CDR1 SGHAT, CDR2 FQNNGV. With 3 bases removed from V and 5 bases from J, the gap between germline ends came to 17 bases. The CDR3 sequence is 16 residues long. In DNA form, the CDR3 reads TGTGCCAGCAGCTTCAGGGCTTCGACGGAAAACAATGAGCAGTTCTTC. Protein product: CASSFRASTENNEQFF.

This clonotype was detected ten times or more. CDR3: CASSQDGGVGYTF. The CDR3 DNA reads TGTGCCAGCAGCCAAGACGGGGGGGTCGGCTACACCTTC. The chain uses TRBV3-1 and TRBJ1-2; D is perhaps TRBD1 (5 bases). The length of the CDR3 is 13 residues. V gave up 0 bases and J gave up 8 bases, with 10 bases separating them. CDR1 and CDR2 (germline): LGHDT, YNNKEL (reference sequence).